These T cell receptor beta chains were read from a single sample in a study of blood T cell repertoires in COVID-19. TCRdb's table, derived via immunoSEQ multiplex PCR, lists solely in-frame clones and lacks some. The repertoire has about 170,000 clones, just under 85% of them found once; the top ten carry roughly 8.1%. The material sequenced was peripheral blood. All receptors come from a woman older than 75 with COVID-19, enrolled during active disease. Both conserved end residues are part of each CDR3. The D gene is left open where the match is weak. Clone size, where shown, is once, few, many, or a class for clones that have expanded.

few	TRBD1	14	TRBV7-6	TRBJ2-7	CASSAGTDSYEQYF	TGTGCCAGCAGCGCCGGGACAGACTCCTACGAGCAGTACTTC
NA	NA	16	TRBV4-1	TRBJ1-2	CASSPNRGRTNDGYTF	TGCGCCAGCAGCCCAAACCGGGGTAGGACCAATGATGGCTACACCTTC
NA	NA	15	TRBV5-1	TRBJ2-6	CASSPGNSGANVLTF	TGCGCCAGCAGCCCCGGGAACTCTGGGGCCAACGTCCTGACTTTC
NA	TRBD2	14	TRBV20-1	TRBJ2-1	CSASSGRLLNEQFF	TGCAGTGCTAGTAGCGGGAGGTTGTTGAATGAGCAGTTCTTC
NA	NA	13	TRBV3-1/TRBV3-2	TRBJ2-5	CASSRGLKETQYF	TGTGCCAGCAGCCGCGGGCTAAAAGAGACCCAGTACTTC
NA	NA	15	TRBV7-3	TRBJ2-2	CANSLTGANTGELFF	TGTGCCAACAGCTTAACCGGAGCAAACACCGGGGAGCTGTTTTTT
few	TRBD1	15	TRBV5-1	TRBJ1-4	CASSPAGQTNEKLFF	TGCGCCAGCAGCCCTGCGGGACAGACTAATGAAAAACTGTTTTTT
NA	TRBD2	16	TRBV6-1	TRBJ2-4	CASSALAGLAKNIQYF	TGTGCCAGCAGTGCCCTAGCGGGGTTAGCCAAAAACATTCAGTACTTC
NA	TRBD1	16	TRBV3-1/TRBV3-2	TRBJ1-1	CASSHALRTGVTEAFF	TGTGCCAGCAGCCATGCCCTCCGGACAGGGGTCACTGAAGCTTTCTTT
NA	TRBD1	15	TRBV4-1	TRBJ1-2	CASSQGPRQGYGYTF	TGCGCCAGCAGCCAAGGCCCCCGACAGGGCTATGGCTACACCTTC
NA	NA	15	TRBV7-6	TRBJ1-5	CASSLGGPRNQPQHF	TGTGCCAGCAGCTTAGGTGGGCCGCGTAATCAGCCCCAGCATTTT
NA	NA	14	TRBV5-4	TRBJ2-3	CASSPSRYTDTQYF	TGTGCCAGCAGCCCAAGCCGGTACACAGATACGCAGTATTTT
NA	NA	12	TRBV7-2	TRBJ2-5	CASRPPGETQYF	TGTGCCAGCAGGCCCCCGGGAGAGACCCAGTACTTC
NA	TRBD1	15	TRBV5-5	TRBJ1-5	CASSSTGTGNQPQHF	TGTGCCAGCAGCTCAACTGGGACAGGGAATCAGCCCCAGCATTTT
NA	NA	13	TRBV27	TRBJ1-1	CASSVTVNTEAFF	TGTGCCAGCAGTGTCACAGTGAACACTGAAGCTTTCTTT
many	NA	15	TRBV9	TRBJ1-3	CASSVASGAGNTIYF	TGTGCCAGCAGCGTAGCTTCGGGGGCTGGAAACACCATATATTTT
NA	TRBD2	15	TRBV2	TRBJ2-7	CASRGPTSGSYEQYF	TGTGCCAGCAGGGGACCCACTAGCGGGAGCTACGAGCAGTACTTC
NA	NA	14	TRBV5-1	TRBJ1-1	CASSLVDRNTEAFF	TGCGCCAGCAGCTTGGTTGACAGGAACACTGAAGCTTTCTTT
NA	NA	14	TRBV5-1	TRBJ1-4	CASSLEGINEKLFF	TGCGCCAGCAGCTTGGAGGGGATTAATGAAAAACTGTTTTTT
NA	NA	13	TRBV2	TRBJ2-3	CASSDISTDTQYF	TGTGCCAGCAGTGACATCAGCACAGATACGCAGTATTTT
NA	NA	15	TRBV5-1	TRBJ1-3	CASSLKPGAGNTIYF	TGCGCCAGCAGCTTGAAGCCGGGAGCAGGAAACACCATATATTTT
NA	NA	14	TRBV7-2	TRBJ1-2	CASSSGGILYGYTF	TGTGCCAGCAGCTCTGGCGGGATTCTCTATGGCTACACCTTC
NA	NA	12	TRBV2	TRBJ2-1	CASSQNGDEQFF	TGTGCCAGCAGCCAAAACGGGGATGAGCAGTTCTTC